This T cell receptor beta chain stems from a study of identical twins listed by TCRdb under 2016. Regarding the study in general: To test whether fetal clonotypes persist, this study deep-sequenced TCR alpha and beta repertoires from monozygotic twins, from unrelated adults of various ages, and from cord blood. To rule out contamination, replicate twin experiments were performed at different times with different library preparation protocols.

All donors were healthy Caucasians. Miltenyi CD45RO+ enrichment and human naive T-cell isolation kits were used to isolate memory (CD45RO+) and naive T cells from PBMC. This clonotype came up a few times. The specificity of this receptor is unknown. The record has no base qualities; no much larger clone is one base away. Beyond this particular receptor, the publication reports: In monozygotic twins, recombination models systematically underestimated out-of-frame TCR alpha sharing, but the models matched the sharing seen between unrelated individuals. Zero-insertion analyses could be partly confounded by invariant T cells such as MAIT and iNKT, although diverse VJ usage argued against such confounding for most clonotypes. Abundant cord blood beta clonotypes had fewer insertions, young adult naive repertoires showed a similar but weaker trend, and memory repertoires showed no such trend. Because the same donors could not be followed over many years, conclusions were based on cross-sectional statistical analysis. Compared with coincidental sharing between unrelated individuals, out-of-frame TCR alpha sequences shared between twins had an excess of sequences with low generation probability. Excess twin sharing in beta out-of-frame sequences was weaker because fewer shared sequences lowered the signal-to-noise ratio.

The germline V gene (reference sequence) provides CDR1 DFQATT and CDR2 SNEGSKA. V was cut back by 5 bases and J by 5 bases, leaving a gap of 18 bases between them. Measured from the cysteine to the phenylalanine, the CDR3 is 15 residues long. Only the CDR3 DNA is retained, 45 bases long and in frame from the first base. Libraries were prepared through 5' RACE. Instrument on record: Illumina HiSeq 2000. Template switching added a universal primer binding site, and the final cDNA carried a unique molecular identifier that allowed TCR cDNA molecules to be counted accurately. First-strand cDNA for TCR alpha and beta chains was synthesized from specific primers in the conserved constant-segment region. Each cDNA library was double barcoded, with a SMART-Mk sample barcode plus Illumina barcodes, to control for contamination. TruSeq adapter sequences, together with Illumina sample barcodes, were added in two successive PCR steps. TCR alpha and beta cDNA libraries were sequenced on the Illumina HiSeq platform with custom primers. The original pipeline was this. Raw reads were processed with MiGEC to extract unique molecular identifiers, and MiXCR was used to determine CDR3 positions. Recombination models were inferred per individual with the repgenHMM and IGoR tools using an EM algorithm. Shared clonotypes were analyzed with the tcR package in R, and sharing was normalized by the product of cloneset sizes. To study raw recombination without the effects of thymic and clonal selection, out-of-frame nonproductive sequences were analyzed. The public reads were run again by TCRdb, first through fastp at Q25 and then through MiXCR, and only productive beta chains were kept. Duplicate CDR3 protein sequences are folded into a single record with the most common DNA and genes. The V and J calls follow TCRdb's processing rather than the paper's. The sample table contains about 240,000 distinct CDR3 sequences; only one count was recorded for 10% of them. The ten most abundant clones make up 10% of the sample.

The TCR comes from a man between 45 and 60 years old in good health. Sequenced: memory T cells sorted from blood. The meaning of the sample's cell subset or site label: CD45RO+ enriched T cells. This sequence uses TRBV20-1 and TRBJ2-2; TRBD1 is a possible D gene, resting on 6 matching bases. The sequenced DNA is TGCAGTGCTCACCTCAGGGGCGAAGTGACCGGGGAGCTGTTTTTT. This is translated as CSAHLRGEVTGELFF.